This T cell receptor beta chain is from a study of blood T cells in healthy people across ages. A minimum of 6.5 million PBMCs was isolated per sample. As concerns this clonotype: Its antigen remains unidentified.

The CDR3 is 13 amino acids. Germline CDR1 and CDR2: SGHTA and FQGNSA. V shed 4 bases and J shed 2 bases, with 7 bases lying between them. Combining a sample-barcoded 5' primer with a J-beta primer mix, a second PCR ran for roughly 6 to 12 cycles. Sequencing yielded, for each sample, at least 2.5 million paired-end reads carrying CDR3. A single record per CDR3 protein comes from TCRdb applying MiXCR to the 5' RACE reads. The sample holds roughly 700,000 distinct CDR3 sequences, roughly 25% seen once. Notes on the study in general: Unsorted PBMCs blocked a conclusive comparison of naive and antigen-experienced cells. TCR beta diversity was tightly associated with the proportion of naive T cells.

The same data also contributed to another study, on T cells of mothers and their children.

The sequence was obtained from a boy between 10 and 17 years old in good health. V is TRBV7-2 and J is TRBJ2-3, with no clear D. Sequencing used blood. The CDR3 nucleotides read TGTGCCAGCAGCTCAGCGACCACAGATACGCAGTATTTT. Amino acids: CASSSATTDTQYF.